Below, 9 T cell receptor beta chains from the same sample are listed, as sequenced in a study of cytomegalovirus exposure and HLA in healthy donors. The PCR had 60 Vbeta and 13 Jbeta primers. Here immunoSEQ multiplex PCR was the method, and the copy in TCRdb shows in-frame clones only, minus some. The data show roughly 120,000 clones, 75% to 85% seen once. Input material: PBMCs. These TCRs come from a male donor in good health and CMV-seronegative.

To note about this clone: A read error may account for a junction end that differs from germline. This rearrangement joins TRBV15 to TRBJ2-1, with D possibly matching TRBD2 (5 bases). The CDR3 loop spans 15 amino acids. From germline, CDR1 is LNHNV and CDR2 YYDKDF (reference sequence). CDR3 loop: CAISRSGLLDNEQFF. The CDR3 DNA reads TGTGCCATCAGCAGATCCGGACTCTTAGACAATGAGCAGTTCTTC.

The V call is TRBV7-2, the J call TRBJ2-1, with 12 bases lining up with TRBD2. J gave up 6 bases and V 0 bases, and 6 bases lay outside the gene matches. The CDR3 covers 17 residues. CDR1 is SGHTA, CDR2 FQGNSA, per germline. In nucleotides, the CDR3 is TGTGCCAGCAGCTTAGCGTGGACTAGCGGGGCCCTCAATGAGCAGTTCTTC. This translates into CASSLAWTSGALNEQFF.

This sequence joins TRBV29-1 and TRBJ2-7, with D possibly matching TRBD1 (6 bases). This CDR3 region has 11 residues. The V gene's germline CDR1 is SQVTM and CDR2 ANQGSEA. V lost 4 bases to trimming and J lost 4 bases, with 8 bases between them. CDR3 protein: CSVGRGYEQYF. CDR3 bases: TGCAGCGTTGGCAGGGGTTACGAGCAGTACTTC.

This clone was seen more than once but under ten times. The gene calls are TRBV29-1 and TRBJ1-4, with no clear D. The V end was cut by 6 bases, the J end by 3 bases, with 11 bases between. CDR1 and CDR2 from the germline V gene are SQVTM and ANQGSEA. CDR3 length equals 13 residues. In DNA form, the CDR3 reads TGCAGCGTAGTGGGAGGTGCTAATGAAAAACTGTTTTTT. This translates into CSVVGGANEKLFF.

This chain links TRBV9 with TRBJ2-3, with 13 nucleotides matching TRBD2. Germline V gene data show CDR1 as SGDLS and CDR2 as YYNGEE. With V trimmed by 3 bases and J by 3 bases, 4 bases remained unmatched. The CDR3 length is 16 residues. The CDR3 nucleotides read TGTGCCAGCAGCGGACTAGCGGGGGGCCAAACAGATACGCAGTATTTT. It is translated as CASSGLAGGQTDTQYF.

The V gene is TRBV6-6, the J gene TRBJ1-2; D ambiguous. Germline CDR1 reads MNHNY; CDR2 reads SVGAGI (reference sequence). The V gene lost 5 bases and the J gene lost 4 bases, with 8 bases spanning the gap. This CDR3 is built from 12 residues. CDR3 loop: CASSTTVYGYTF. For the CDR3, the DNA is TGTGCCAGCAGTACCACGGTCTATGGCTACACCTTC.

The CDR3 bases are TGCGCCAGCAGCTTGAGAGTGCCTAGCGGGACCTCCGAGCAGTACTTC. Translated, it gives CASSLRVPSGTSEQYF. The genes are TRBV5-1 and TRBJ2-5, with TRBD2 matching over 9 bases. The J call may be wrong; the DNA end is better matched by TRBJ2-7. CDR1 SGHRS and CDR2 YFSETQ come from the germline V gene. CDR3 size: 16 residues.

Points on this clone: The sample holds other DNA sequences that translate to the same CDR3. The genes are TRBV19 and TRBJ1-5; D is possibly TRBD1 (5 bases). Looked up from germline, CDR1 is LNHDA and CDR2 is SQIVND (reference sequence). The CDR3 covers 13 residues. V was trimmed by 3 bases and J by 4 bases, leaving 7 bases between them. The CDR3 DNA reads as TGTGCCAGTAGTATCCCAGGGAATCAGCCCCAGCATTTT. This gives the protein CASSIPGNQPQHF.

The rearrangement uses TRBV30 and TRBJ2-7, with 7 bases that match TRBD2. Germline CDR1 reads GTSNPN; CDR2 reads SVGIG (reference sequence). The CDR3 is made up of 14 amino acids. With V trimmed by 0 bases and J by 1 base, 3 bases remained unmatched. This chain's CDR3 is CAWSVGGDSYEQYF. DNA for the CDR3: TGTGCCTGGAGTGTGGGGGGGGATTCCTACGAGCAGTACTTC.